This TCR beta chain derives from a study of post-analysis software for immune sequencing data (dated by TCRdb to the mid-2010s). Broadly, across the study: Relapsing-remitting, secondary progressive and progressive-relapsing multiple sclerosis were recorded as disease courses, and subtype annotation was lacking for some patients. The patient repertoires were set against about eleven previously published healthy control repertoires from donors whose ages ranged from roughly 6 to 27 years. A subset of samples was prepared in parallel using single-end sample barcoding, then pooled and co-amplified after Illumina adapter ligation.

The study at large found these results: Strong co-clustering of samples prepared in the same batch was shown by direct clustering with F measure, prompting a batch-effect correction. The control group was slightly older than the multiple sclerosis patient group. Several TRBV segments, including TRBV5-6, TRBV5-1 and TRBV20-1, were significantly more frequent in patients than controls. Multiple sclerosis patients had significantly lower normalized Chao1 diversity than controls, a result that suggests substantial peripheral T-cell clonal expansion.

To demonstrate the VDJtools post-analysis software, the study profiled TCR beta repertoires from the peripheral blood of under 15 young patients with multiple sclerosis. The patients with multiple sclerosis were children and adolescents between roughly 6 and 16 years of age. Preparation of the library involved PCR. TCRdb names Illumina HiSeq 2500 as the instrument used. To reduce PCR and sequencing biases, unique molecular identifiers were built into the TCR beta cDNA libraries. Per 1 to 10 million input T cells, approximately 500,000 cDNA molecules were obtained, such that each molecule approximated one T cell. The same protocol used for the earlier healthy control dataset was applied to prepare and sequence the patient libraries. Samples belonging to the same batch were prepared together, multiplexed and sequenced on a shared HiSeq lane. Per the authors' processing: Raw barcoded reads were processed with MIGEC, and single-read molecular identifier groups were discarded before consensus assembly and CDR3 extraction. VDJtools was used for post-analysis of the clonotype tables, and diversity was normalized by down-sampling every dataset to the size of the smallest sample. Repertoire overlap clustering matched CDR3 amino acid but not nucleotide sequences to correct batch-related cross-sample contamination. TCRdb trimmed the raw reads at Q25, called clones with MiXCR and kept productive beta chains. Rows are unified per CDR3 protein, each entry keeping the most common DNA and genes. These V and J calls rely on TCRdb rather than the paper's analysis. The sample yields a few hundred thousand distinct CDR3 sequences; less than 40% were counted once. Around 4.8% of the sample is held by the ten biggest clonotypes.

Details on this clonotype: The antigen it recognizes is unknown. Just one base apart from a much larger clone, this may be a read error.

From the cysteine through the phenylalanine, the CDR3 covers 15 amino acids. The DNA shown is the 45-base CDR3, in frame from base 1. This clonotype was obtained from a girl aged 5-17 years with multiple sclerosis. Recombination connected TRBV12-3 or TRBV12-4 to TRBJ2-7, and 11 bases in between align with TRBD2. Source material: blood. This receptor carries the CDR3 CASSLSGGASYGQYF. The base sequence is TGTGCCAGCAGCCTTAGCGGGGGGGCCTCCTACGGGCAGTACTTC.